Listed below are T cell receptor beta chains from one sample, sequenced in a study of cytomegalovirus exposure and HLA in healthy donors. The table came from immunoSEQ multiplex PCR; TCRdb's copy has only in-frame clones and leaves some out. The sample lists approximately 170,000 clones, more than 80% occurring once. Sequenced: PBMCs. The receptor set was obtained from a male donor in good health and CMV-seronegative. The CDR3 runs from the conserved cysteine through the conserved F or W. A D gene is named only where the DNA matches it firmly. Clone sizes are given selectively: once, few, many, or a class where the clone is expanded.

>NA|NA|TRBJ1-1|TRBV4-2
TGTGCCAGCAGCCAAGAGGAGGGCCCGGTGGGAGCTTTCTTT
CASSQEEGPVGAFF
>NA|TRBD1|TRBJ2-7|TRBV4-1
TGCGCCAGCAGTCCGACAGGGGTGTCCGAGCAGTACTTC
CASSPTGVSEQYF
>once|TRBD1|TRBJ2-2|TRBV4-3
TGCGCCAGCAGCCAAGGAAGACAGGGGGCGGTCACCGGGGAGCTGTTTTTT
CASSQGRQGAVTGELFF
>NA|NA|TRBJ1-1|TRBV6-5
TGTGCCAGCAGCGGAGGGCCCATGAACACTGAAGCTTTCTTT
CASSGGPMNTEAFF
>NA|NA|TRBJ1-2|TRBV19
TGTGCCAGTAGTCCTCAGACAGACCGCTACACCTTC
CASSPQTDRYTF
>NA|TRBD1|TRBJ2-7|TRBV28
TGTGCCAGCAGCCGGGACAGGGGGCTGGACGAGCAGTACTTC
CASSRDRGLDEQYF
>NA|NA|TRBJ2-1|TRBV23-1
TGCGCCAGCAGTCAATCGTGGAGGGTCGATGAGCAGTTCTTC
CASSQSWRVDEQFF
>NA|TRBD1|TRBJ1-2|TRBV15
TGTGCCACCAGCAGGGTTACACAGGGGGCGACAGGCTACACCTTC
CATSRVTQGATGYTF
>NA|TRBD2|TRBJ2-1|TRBV14
TGTGCCAGCAGCCAAGGACTAGCAATTAGCTACAATGAGCAGTTCTTC
CASSQGLAISYNEQFF
>NA|TRBD1|TRBJ2-5|TRBV5-4
TGTGCCAGCAGCTTGGTTTCGACAGGGCAAGAGACCCAGTACTTC
CASSLVSTGQETQYF
>NA|NA|TRBJ2-6|TRBV28
TGTGCCAGCAGTTTAAGGAGGGCTGGGGCCAACGTCCTGACTTTC
CASSLRRAGANVLTF
>NA|NA|TRBJ1-5|TRBV5-1
TGCGCCAGCAGCCCCAGTGGGGGGGGTCAGCCCCAGCATTTT
CASSPSGGGQPQHF
>once|NA|TRBJ2-3|TRBV19
TGTGCCACCAGAAGTGGAGGGGAGACAGATACGCAGTATTTT
CATRSGGETDTQYF
>NA|TRBD2|TRBJ2-5|TRBV4-3
TGCGCCAGCAGCCAAGATTGGGGCGGGAGGGCCGGGGGAGAGACCCAGTACTTC
CASSQDWGGRAGGETQYF
>NA|NA|TRBJ2-2|TRBV28
TGTGCCAGCAGCCCTGGACATTACGGGGAGCTGTTTTTT
CASSPGHYGELFF
>once|NA|TRBJ1-6|TRBV18
TGTGCCAGCTCACCACCGGGGCAGGGCTCCTATAATTCACCCCTCCACTTT
CASSPPGQGSYNSPLHF
>few|TRBD1|TRBJ1-5|TRBV19
TGTGCCAGTGCCGGGACAGCGTCTCAGCCCCAGCATTTT
CASAGTASQPQHF
>NA|TRBD2|TRBJ2-3|TRBV28
TGTGCCAGCAGTTTTCGCGGGGGGGCCACAGATACGCAGTATTTT
CASSFRGGATDTQYF
>NA|NA|TRBJ1-5|TRBV19
TGTGCCAGTGGTCACGGGGGTTTAGGGAATCAGCCCCAGCATTTT
CASGHGGLGNQPQHF
>NA|TRBD1|TRBJ2-7|TRBV10-1
TGCGCCAGCCCTAGGTCATGGGACAGGGGTCTCTACGAGCAGTACTTC
CASPRSWDRGLYEQYF
>NA|TRBD1|TRBJ1-2|TRBV28
TGTGCCAGCAGTTTAGGAGCCCAGGGGGCGGGGTATGGCTACACCTTC
CASSLGAQGAGYGYTF
>NA|NA|TRBJ2-1|TRBV9
TGTGCCAGCAGCGCCGGGAGTGTAGGATACAATGAGCAGTTCTTC
CASSAGSVGYNEQFF
>NA|NA|TRBJ2-2|TRBV25-1
TGTGCCAGCAGTGAATACGGCAGGGGTTTGGGGCCAACCGGGGAGCTGTTTTTT
CASSEYGRGLGPTGELFF
>NA|NA|TRBJ1-1|TRBV6-4
TGTGCCAGCAGTGTATCGGGGGGAAACACTGAAGCTTTCTTT
CASSVSGGNTEAFF